These 28 T cell receptor beta chains came from one sample sequenced in a study of graft-versus-host responses after intestinal transplantation. Tissue from the graft was processed to free its intraepithelial and lamina propria lymphocytes. The table came from immunoSEQ multiplex PCR; TCRdb's copy has only in-frame clones and leaves some out. The data contain about 8,900 clones, approximately 70% of them seen just once; the ten biggest clones take up 8% to 10%. The sequencing here drew on ileum tissue, taken about 480 days after transplant. All receptors derive from a human patient who received an intestinal transplant, so some T cells may come from the graft donor.

This clone was detected a few times. Other DNA variants within this sample encode the same CDR3. The rearrangement uses TRBV4-1 and TRBJ2-2, with D maybe TRBD2 (5 bases). The CDR3 runs 15 residues. Trimming stripped 1 base from V and 1 base from J, with 7 bases between. The germline CDR1 and CDR2 sequences are MGHRA and YSYEKL. CDR3 residues: CASSQVRGNTGELFF. DNA for the CDR3: TGCGCCAGCAGCCAAGTTCGGGGGAACACCGGGGAGCTGTTTTTT.

The sample holds one count of this clone. This rearrangement joins TRBV6-5 to TRBJ1-6; 11 nucleotides line up with TRBD1. Trimming took 5 bases from V and 9 from J; bases not matched to a gene: 6. The CDR3 is 15 residues long. Germline lookup yields CDR1 MNHEY and CDR2 SVGAGI. The CDR3 sequence is CASSNTGTGGSPLHF. The DNA for the CDR3 is TGTGCCAGCAGTAACACCGGGACAGGGGGTTCACCCCTCCACTTT.

This clone was detected only a few times. The chain combines TRBV6-5 with TRBJ1-6; no firm D call. V was pared by 10 bases and J by 0 bases, with 10 bases between. The CDR3 is 14 residues long. The V gene's germline CDR1 is MNHEY and CDR2 SVGAGI. CDR3 nucleotides: TGTGCCACGATGAAAAGCTCCTATAATTCACCCCTCCACTTT. Translation gives CATMKSSYNSPLHF.

Judged by abundance, this clone is medium-sized (0.01 to 0.1%). V usage is TRBV15 and J usage is TRBJ1-6; no clear D. V was cut by 0 bases and J by 7 bases, with 13 bases left in between. Germline CDR1 reads LNHNV; CDR2 reads YYDKDF (reference sequence). CDR3 length: 16 residues. The CDR3 bases are TGTGCCACCAGCAGAGATTTCAACGCGTACAATTCACCCCTCCACTTT. Translated, it gives CATSRDFNAYNSPLHF.

V is TRBV5-4 and J is TRBJ2-5; D might be TRBD2 (5 bases). This CDR3 has 16 residues. Per the germline V gene, CDR1 is SGHNT and CDR2 is YYREEE (reference sequence). Trimming took off 4 bases at V and 1 base at J, with 17 bases between the two ends. As DNA, the CDR3 is TGTGCCAGCAGCCGGGGAACTGCCAGACTCCAAGAGACCCAGTACTTC. This encodes CASSRGTARLQETQYF. Based on the CDR3 plus reference TRBV5-4 and TRBJ2-5, the full variable domain is ETGVTQSPTHLIKTRGQQVTLRCSSQSGHNTVSWYQQALGQGPQFIFQYYREEENGRGNFPPRFSGLQFPNYSSELNVNALELDDSALYLCASSRGTARLQETQYFGPGTRLLVL.

The rearrangement uses TRBV28 and TRBJ2-2; D gene ambiguous. Deletions cut 6 bases from V and 1 base from J, with 3 bases between. CDR3 length equals 12 residues. Germline CDR1 MDHEN, CDR2 SYDVKM. CDR3 amino acids: CASRGNTGELFF. The CDR3 DNA follows: TGTGCCAGCAGGGGGAACACCGGGGAGCTGTTTTTT.

Within the sample, this clone is medium-sized. The CDR3 region is CASSFLAGYTDTQYF. The DNA of the CDR3 is TGTGCCAGCAGCTTTCTAGCGGGGTACACAGATACGCAGTATTTT. The chain employs TRBV7-6 and TRBJ2-3; TRBD2 agrees at 9 bases. The CDR3 contains 15 residues. Trimming took 3 bases from V and 2 from J; bases not matched to a gene: 3. The germline CDR1 and CDR2 sequences are SGHVS and FNYEAQ.

This clone was detected once. The rearrangement joins TRBV9 to TRBJ2-2, with D tentatively TRBD1 (6 bases). V was cut by 2 bases and J by 0 bases, with 8 bases left in between. CDR1 and CDR2 (germline): SGDLS, YYNGEE. This CDR3 is built from 15 residues. CDR3 sequence reads: CASSVGTPNTGELFF. DNA of the CDR3: TGTGCCAGCAGCGTCGGGACACCGAACACCGGGGAGCTGTTTTTT.

The V call is TRBV5-1, the J call TRBJ2-2, with 8 bases lining up with TRBD1. The CDR3 contains 17 residues. Trimming removed 4 bases from V and 6 bases from J; junction bases left unmatched: 14. The germline CDR1 and CDR2 sequences are SGHRS and YFSETQ. DNA of the CDR3: TGCGCCAGCAGCGAAAGGACAGGGACACTCTCGTCCGGGGAGCTGTTTTTT. Its protein product is CASSERTGTLSSGELFF. Combining the CDR3 with reference TRBV5-1 and TRBJ2-2 gives the whole variable domain KAGVTQTPRYLIKTRGQQVTLSCSPISGHRSVSWYQQTPGQGLQFLFEYFSETQRNKGNFPGRFSGRQFSNSRSEMNVSTLELGDSALYLCASSERTGTLSSGELFFGEGSRLTVL.

To note about this clone: The sample holds other DNA sequences that translate to the same CDR3. The rearrangement uses TRBV5-4 and TRBJ2-5; 7 bases match TRBD1. This CDR3 region has 14 residues. Germline CDR1 SGHNT, CDR2 YYREEE (reference sequence). Trimming took 4 bases from V and 2 from J; bases not matched to a gene: 5. CDR3 nucleotides: TGTGCCAGCAGCCCGGGACAGCCACAAGAGACCCAGTACTTC. This sequence encodes CASSPGQPQETQYF.

V gene TRBV18 combines with J gene TRBJ1-2; unclear D gene. The CDR3 is 12 amino acids. Between the trimmed V and J ends, which lost 2 bases and 11 bases, there was a span of 12 bases. In germline, CDR1 is KGHSH, CDR2 LQKENI. CDR3 residues: CASSPIGPYYTF. The CDR3 bases are TGTGCCAGCTCACCAATCGGCCCCTATTACACCTTC.

The rearrangement joins TRBV19 to TRBJ2-2; no firm D call. CDR1 and CDR2 (germline): LNHDA, SQIVND (reference sequence). The CDR3 loop spans 10 amino acids. V was cut by 11 bases and J by 4 bases, with 5 bases left in between. CDR3 in amino acids: CASATGELFF. The CDR3 coding sequence is TGTGCCTCCGCCACCGGGGAGCTGTTTTTT.

V gene TRBV6-5 combines with J gene TRBJ2-7; perhaps TRBD1 as D (6 bases). Germline CDR1 and CDR2: MNHEY and SVGAGI. V was cut by 6 bases and J by 3 bases, with 18 bases left in between. This CDR3 region has 15 residues. This CDR3 is CASSPAWGPNYEQYF. As DNA, the CDR3 is TGTGCCAGCAGCCCCGCCTGGGGGCCGAACTACGAGCAGTACTTC.

The rearrangement links TRBV28 to TRBJ2-3; TRBD2 aligns across 14 bases. The CDR3 is 18 amino acids. After removal of 3 bases from V and 2 bases from J, the junction contained 7 bases not matched to a gene. Germline V CDR1 and CDR2: MDHEN, SYDVKM. The CDR3 here is CASSLRTSGGSFTDTQYF. In nucleotides, the CDR3 is TGTGCCAGCAGTTTGCGGACTAGCGGGGGGTCTTTCACAGATACGCAGTATTTT. Supplemented by reference TRBV28 and TRBJ2-3, the full variable domain reads DVKVTQSSRYLVKRTGEKVFLECVQDMDHENMFWYRQDPGLGLRLIYFSYDVKMKEKGDIPEGYSVSREKKERFSLILESASTNQTSMYLCASSLRTSGGSFTDTQYFGPGTRLTVL.

The CDR3 is CASSYSRGNYGYTF. The CDR3 nucleotides are TGTGCCAGCAGTTACTCGAGGGGAAACTATGGCTACACCTTC. The chain uses TRBV6-5 and TRBJ1-2, with D possibly matching TRBD1 (5 bases). V dropped 0 bases and J dropped 2 bases, with 7 bases sitting between them. CDR3 length: 14 amino acids. In germline, CDR1 is MNHEY, CDR2 SVGAGI.

CDR3 bases: TGTGCCAGCAGCCGGAACGGATACGAGCAGTACGTC. It encodes CASSRNGYEQYV. The chain carries TRBV28 and TRBJ2-7, with D uncertain. Germline CDR1 and CDR2: MDHEN and SYDVKM. V lost 6 bases and J lost 4, with 10 bases in between. This CDR3 has 12 amino acids.

This chain uses TRBV27 with TRBJ2-4, with D possibly being TRBD2 (6 bases). This CDR3 contains 15 residues. Deletions cut 3 bases from V and 3 bases from J, with 12 bases between. Per germline, CDR1 MNHEY and CDR2 SMNVEV (reference sequence). CDR3 nucleotides: TGTGCCAGCAGTTTCCAGTGGGGAGGCAAAAACATTCAGTACTTC. This encodes CASSFQWGGKNIQYF.

The chain joins TRBV4-2 to TRBJ2-3, with D unresolved. The CDR3 has 13 amino acids. Trimming cost V 0 bases and J 7 bases, with 8 bases left between them. Germline values: CDR1 LGHNA, CDR2 YNFKEQ. CDR3 sequence: CASSQDLPYTQYF. The CDR3 bases are TGTGCCAGCAGCCAAGATCTTCCGTATACGCAGTATTTT.

A few counts support this clone. The rearrangement links TRBV25-1 to TRBJ2-3; tentative D call: TRBD2 (6 bases). In germline, CDR1 is MGHDK, CDR2 SYGVNS. The V end was cut by 3 bases, the J end by 8 bases, with 15 bases between. This CDR3 spans 14 amino acids. CDR3 sequence: CASSDWLGAGTQYF. The CDR3 bases are TGTGCCAGCAGTGATTGGCTAGGAGCGGGTACGCAGTATTTT.

In its sample, this clone is medium-sized. The chain couples TRBV18 to TRBJ2-7; the match to TRBD1 covers 11 bases. The CDR3 spans 14 residues. Germline V gene sequence: CDR1 KGHSH, CDR2 LQKENI. V shed 2 bases, J shed 3 bases, and the junction held 0 bases outside the gene matches. This CDR3 reads CASSPGTGGYEQYF. The CDR3 nucleotides read TGTGCCAGCTCACCAGGGACAGGGGGCTACGAGCAGTACTTC.

V and J are TRBV6-6 and TRBJ1-6; TRBD1 matches 7 bases. The germline CDR1 and CDR2 sequences are MNHNY and SVGAGI (reference sequence). The ends lost 5 bases at V and 7 bases at J; junction bases unmatched: 5. This CDR3 has 14 residues. CDR3 sequence reads: CASSDQGGNSPLHF. As DNA, the CDR3 is TGTGCCAGCAGTGACCAGGGGGGAAATTCACCCCTCCACTTT.

V usage is TRBV11-3 and J usage is TRBJ2-3; D remains ambiguous. V lost 4 bases and J 9 bases, leaving 11 bases between the germline ends. This CDR3 is 12 amino acids long. CDR1 is SGHNT and CDR2 is YENEEA in the germline V gene. The CDR3 nucleotides are TGTGCCAGCAGCTCGGCGTTAGGAACGCAGTATTTT. It is translated as CASSSALGTQYF.

This chain connects TRBV29-1 to TRBJ2-5; 13 nucleotides agree with TRBD2. V trimming: 6 bases; J trimming: 5 bases; junction bases outside the gene matches: 6. The CDR3 loop spans 14 amino acids. Germline lookup yields CDR1 SQVTM and CDR2 ANQGSEA. In DNA form, the CDR3 reads TGCAGCGTCGGGACTAGCGGGGACTTTGAGACCCAGTACTTC. Its translation: CSVGTSGDFETQYF.

The chain is built from TRBV5-1 and TRBJ1-6, with 10 bases that match TRBD1. This CDR3 comprises 15 residues. Germline V lookup: CDR1 SGHRS, CDR2 YFSETQ. V was clipped by 0 bases and J by 12 bases; unmatched bases: 6. The CDR3 is CASSLGDRGRRPLHF. DNA for the CDR3: TGCGCCAGCAGCTTGGGAGACAGGGGGCGGAGACCCCTCCACTTT.

CDR3 sequence reads: CASSQDLGNPNYNEQFF. CDR3 sequence (DNA): TGCGCCAGCAGCCAAGATCTCGGCAACCCAAACTACAATGAGCAGTTCTTC. The chain joins TRBV4-3 to TRBJ2-1; the D is unclear. V lost 0 bases and J lost 3, with 15 bases in between. This CDR3 spans 17 amino acids. From germline, CDR1 is LGHNA and CDR2 YSLEER.

This clone was observed a few times. V is TRBV2 and J is TRBJ1-1; possible D gene TRBD1, 6 bases. CDR1 and CDR2 from the germline V gene are SNHLY and FYNNEI. V dropped 3 bases and J dropped 4 bases, with 12 bases sitting between them. The CDR3 runs 14 residues. The DNA for the CDR3 is TGTGCCAGCAGTGAGGGGGGGGCTGGCACTGAAGCTTTCTTT. This gives the protein CASSEGGAGTEAFF. The full variable domain, rest sourced from reference TRBV2 and TRBJ1-1, is EPEVTQTPSHQVTQMGQEVILRCVPISNHLYFYWYRQILGQKVEFLVSFYNNEISEKSEIFDDQFSVERPDGSNFTLKIRSTKLEDSAMYFCASSEGGAGTEAFFGQGTRLTVV.

This clone has only a few counts. The chain uses TRBV5-1 and TRBJ1-1; D is unresolved. The CDR3 has 14 amino acids. V dropped 2 bases and J dropped 4 bases, with 12 bases sitting between them. The germline V gene encodes CDR1 SGHRS and CDR2 YFSETQ. The CDR3 sequence is CASSFSPTGTEAFF. The CDR3 bases are TGCGCCAGCAGCTTTTCTCCGACGGGCACTGAAGCTTTCTTT.

The gene calls are TRBV2 and TRBJ2-5; D unresolved. Trimming took off 4 bases at V and 2 bases at J, with 11 bases between the two ends. Germline CDR1 reads SNHLY; CDR2 reads FYNNEI. This CDR3 region has 14 residues. The CDR3 DNA sequence: TGTGCCAGCAGTGTTATGGATGATCAAGAGACCCAGTACTTC. Protein sequence: CASSVMDDQETQYF.